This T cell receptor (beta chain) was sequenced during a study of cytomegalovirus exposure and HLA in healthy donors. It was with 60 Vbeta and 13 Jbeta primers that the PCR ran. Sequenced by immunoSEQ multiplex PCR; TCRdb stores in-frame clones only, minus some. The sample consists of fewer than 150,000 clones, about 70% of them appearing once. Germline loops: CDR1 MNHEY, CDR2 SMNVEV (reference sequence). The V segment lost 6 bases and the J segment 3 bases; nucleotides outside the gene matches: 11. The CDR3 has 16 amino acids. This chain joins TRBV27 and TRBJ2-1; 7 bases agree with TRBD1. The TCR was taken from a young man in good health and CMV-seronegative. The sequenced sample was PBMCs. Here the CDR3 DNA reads TGTGCCAGCAGCAAAAGGACAGGAGCTGGCTACAATGAGCAGTTCTTC. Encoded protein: CASSKRTGAGYNEQFF.